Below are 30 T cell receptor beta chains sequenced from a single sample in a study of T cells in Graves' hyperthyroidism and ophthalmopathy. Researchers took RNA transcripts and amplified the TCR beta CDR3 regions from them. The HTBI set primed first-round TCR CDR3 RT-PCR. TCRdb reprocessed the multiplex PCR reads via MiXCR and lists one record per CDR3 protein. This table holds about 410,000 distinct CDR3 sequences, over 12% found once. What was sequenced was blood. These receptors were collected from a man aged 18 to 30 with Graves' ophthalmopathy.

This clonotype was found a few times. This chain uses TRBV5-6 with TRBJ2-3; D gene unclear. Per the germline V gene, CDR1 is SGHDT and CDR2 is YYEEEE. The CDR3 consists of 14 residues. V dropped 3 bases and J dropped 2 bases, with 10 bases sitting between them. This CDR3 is CASSYPWTTDTQYF. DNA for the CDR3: TGTGCCAGCAGCTACCCGTGGACCACAGATACGCAGTATTTT.

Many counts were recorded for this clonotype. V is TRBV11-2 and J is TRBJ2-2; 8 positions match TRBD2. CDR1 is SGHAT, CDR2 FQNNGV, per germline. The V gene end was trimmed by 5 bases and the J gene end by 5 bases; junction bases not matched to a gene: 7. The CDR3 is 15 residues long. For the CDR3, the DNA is TGTGCCAGCAGCCGGGGACGGGGGGGGACCGGGGAGCTGTTTTTT. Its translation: CASSRGRGGTGELFF.

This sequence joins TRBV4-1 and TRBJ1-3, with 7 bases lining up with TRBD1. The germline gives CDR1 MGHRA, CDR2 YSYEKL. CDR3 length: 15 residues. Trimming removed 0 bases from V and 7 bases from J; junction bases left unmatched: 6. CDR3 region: CASSQDDRVSNTIYF. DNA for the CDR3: TGCGCCAGCAGCCAAGACGACAGGGTTTCTAACACCATATATTTT.

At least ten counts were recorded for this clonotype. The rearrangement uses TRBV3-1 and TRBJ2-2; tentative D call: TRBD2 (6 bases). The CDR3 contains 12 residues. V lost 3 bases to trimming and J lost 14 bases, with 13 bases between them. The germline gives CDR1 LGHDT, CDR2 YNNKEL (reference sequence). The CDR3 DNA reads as TGTGCCAGCAGCCATGGACTAACTGGACTGTTTTTT. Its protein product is CASSHGLTGLFF.

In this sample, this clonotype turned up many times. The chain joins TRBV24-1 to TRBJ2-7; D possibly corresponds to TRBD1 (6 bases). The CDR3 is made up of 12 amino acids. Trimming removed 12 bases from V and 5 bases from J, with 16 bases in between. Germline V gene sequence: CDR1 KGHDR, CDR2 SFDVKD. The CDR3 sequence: CAPNREFNEQYF. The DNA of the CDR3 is TGTGCCCCGAACAGGGAGTTCAACGAGCAGTACTTC.

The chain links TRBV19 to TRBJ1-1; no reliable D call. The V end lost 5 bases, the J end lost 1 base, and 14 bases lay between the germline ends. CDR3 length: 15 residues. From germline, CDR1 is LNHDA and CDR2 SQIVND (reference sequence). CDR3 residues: CASSPHEVSNTEAFF. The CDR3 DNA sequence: TGTGCCAGTAGTCCTCACGAGGTTTCGAACACTGAAGCTTTCTTT.

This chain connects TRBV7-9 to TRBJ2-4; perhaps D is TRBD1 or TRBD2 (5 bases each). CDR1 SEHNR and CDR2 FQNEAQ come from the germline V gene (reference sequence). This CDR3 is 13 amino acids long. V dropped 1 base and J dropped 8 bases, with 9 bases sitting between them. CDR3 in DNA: TGTGCCAGCAGCTTAGGGTTGGGGGACATTCAGTACTTC. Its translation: CASSLGLGDIQYF. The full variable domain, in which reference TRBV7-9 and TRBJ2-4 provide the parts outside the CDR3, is DTGVSQNPRHKITKRGQNVTFRCDPISEHNRLYWYRQTLGQGPEFLTYFQNEAQLEKSRLLSDRFSAERPKGSFSTLEIQRTEQGDSAMYLCASSLGLGDIQYFGAGTRLSVL.

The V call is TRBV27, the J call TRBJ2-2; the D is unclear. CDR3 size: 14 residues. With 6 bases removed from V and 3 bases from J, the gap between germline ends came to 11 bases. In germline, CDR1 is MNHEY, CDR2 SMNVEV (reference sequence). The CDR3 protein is CASSYNWDTGELFF. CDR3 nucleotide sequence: TGTGCCAGCAGCTACAACTGGGACACCGGGGAGCTGTTTTTT.

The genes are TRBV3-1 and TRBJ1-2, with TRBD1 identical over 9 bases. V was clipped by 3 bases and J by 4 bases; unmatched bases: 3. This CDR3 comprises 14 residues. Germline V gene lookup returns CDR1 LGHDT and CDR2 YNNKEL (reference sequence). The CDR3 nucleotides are TGTGCCAGCAGCCAGGGGACAGGGATCTATGGCTACACCTTC. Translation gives CASSQGTGIYGYTF.

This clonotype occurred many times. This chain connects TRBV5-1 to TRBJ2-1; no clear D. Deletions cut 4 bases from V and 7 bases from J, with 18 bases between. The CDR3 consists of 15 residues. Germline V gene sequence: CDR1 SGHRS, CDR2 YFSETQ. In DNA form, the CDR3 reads TGCGCCAGCAGCCCCATTACGTCCACGTTAAATGAGCAGTTCTTC. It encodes CASSPITSTLNEQFF.

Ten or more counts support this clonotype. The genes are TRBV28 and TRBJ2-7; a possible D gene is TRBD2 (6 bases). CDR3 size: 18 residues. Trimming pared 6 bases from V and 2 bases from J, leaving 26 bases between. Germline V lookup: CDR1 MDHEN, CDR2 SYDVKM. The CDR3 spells CASRQGTRNKLLPYEQYF. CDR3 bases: TGTGCCAGCAGACAAGGGACTCGAAATAAACTCCTGCCCTACGAGCAGTACTTC.

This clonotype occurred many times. CDR3 loop: CASSNDRQTHEQYF. CDR3 coding DNA: TGCGCCAGCAGCAACGACAGGCAAACCCACGAGCAGTACTTC. The V and J genes are TRBV5-1 and TRBJ2-7; D is possibly TRBD1 (6 bases). CDR3 length equals 14 residues. V lost 4 bases and J 5 bases, leaving 16 bases between the germline ends. The germline CDR1 and CDR2 sequences are SGHRS and YFSETQ.

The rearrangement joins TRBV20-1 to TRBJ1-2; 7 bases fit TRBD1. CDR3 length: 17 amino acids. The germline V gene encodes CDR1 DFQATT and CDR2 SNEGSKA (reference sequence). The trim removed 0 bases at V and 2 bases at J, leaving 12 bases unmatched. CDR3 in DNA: TGCAGTGCTAGAGAAATTAGGGGACAGCCATTAAACTATGGCTACACCTTC. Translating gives CSAREIRGQPLNYGYTF.

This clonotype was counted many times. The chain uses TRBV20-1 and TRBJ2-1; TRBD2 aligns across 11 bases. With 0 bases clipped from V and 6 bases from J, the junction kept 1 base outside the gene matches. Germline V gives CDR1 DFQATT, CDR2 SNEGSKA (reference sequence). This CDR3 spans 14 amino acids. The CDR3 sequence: CSARDGTSGNEQFF. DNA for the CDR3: TGCAGTGCTAGAGACGGGACTAGCGGCAATGAGCAGTTCTTC.

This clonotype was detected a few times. CDR3 region: CASSSGQGPTDTQYF. The DNA for the CDR3 is TGTGCCAGCAGTTCAGGACAGGGACCCACAGATACGCAGTATTTT. This chain connects TRBV7-2 to TRBJ2-3; 8 bases are shared with TRBD1. Germline V gene sequence: CDR1 SGHTA, CDR2 FQGNSA. This CDR3 spans 15 amino acids. V trimming: 6 bases; J trimming: 2 bases; junction bases outside the gene matches: 7.

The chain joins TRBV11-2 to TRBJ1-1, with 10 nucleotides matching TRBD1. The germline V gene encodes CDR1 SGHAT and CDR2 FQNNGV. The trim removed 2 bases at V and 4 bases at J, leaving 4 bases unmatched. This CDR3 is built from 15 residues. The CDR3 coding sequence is TGTGCCAGCAGCTTATCCCGGACAGGGGGCACTGAAGCTTTCTTT. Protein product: CASSLSRTGGTEAFF.

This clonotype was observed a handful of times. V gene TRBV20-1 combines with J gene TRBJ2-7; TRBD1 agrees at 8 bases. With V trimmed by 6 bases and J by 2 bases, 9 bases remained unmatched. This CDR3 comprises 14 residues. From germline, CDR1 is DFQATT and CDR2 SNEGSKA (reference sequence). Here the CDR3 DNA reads TGCAGTGCGACGACAGGGGATTCACCCTACGAGCAGTACTTC. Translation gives CSATTGDSPYEQYF.

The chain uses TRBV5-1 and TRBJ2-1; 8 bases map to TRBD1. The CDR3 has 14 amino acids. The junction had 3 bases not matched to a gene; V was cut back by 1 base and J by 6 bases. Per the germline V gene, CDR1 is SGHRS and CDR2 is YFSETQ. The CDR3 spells CASSLRTGPNEQFF. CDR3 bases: TGCGCCAGCAGCTTGCGGACAGGGCCCAATGAGCAGTTCTTC.

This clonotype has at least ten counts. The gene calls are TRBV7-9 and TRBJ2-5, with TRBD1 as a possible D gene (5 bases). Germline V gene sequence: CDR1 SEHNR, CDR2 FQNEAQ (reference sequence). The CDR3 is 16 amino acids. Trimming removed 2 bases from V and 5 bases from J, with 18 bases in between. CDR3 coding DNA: TGTGCCAGCAGCTTATGGAAGGGGCAGGGCGCGGAGACCCAGTACTTC. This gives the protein CASSLWKGQGAETQYF. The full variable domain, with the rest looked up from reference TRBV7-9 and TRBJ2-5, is DTGVSQNPRHKITKRGQNVTFRCDPISEHNRLYWYRQTLGQGPEFLTYFQNEAQLEKSRLLSDRFSAERPKGSFSTLEIQRTEQGDSAMYLCASSLWKGQGAETQYFGPGTRLLVL.

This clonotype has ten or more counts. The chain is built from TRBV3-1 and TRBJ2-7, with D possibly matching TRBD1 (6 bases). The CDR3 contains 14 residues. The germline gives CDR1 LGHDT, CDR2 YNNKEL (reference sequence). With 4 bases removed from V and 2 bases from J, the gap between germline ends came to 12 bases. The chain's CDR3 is CASSPVEGAYEQYF. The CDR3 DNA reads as TGTGCCAGCAGCCCTGTTGAGGGGGCCTACGAGCAGTACTTC.

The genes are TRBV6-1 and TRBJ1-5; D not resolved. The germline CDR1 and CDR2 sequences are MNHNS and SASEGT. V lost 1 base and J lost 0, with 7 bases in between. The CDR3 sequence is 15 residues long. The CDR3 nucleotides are TGTGCCAGCAGTGAAGTGACCGGTAGCAATCAGCCCCAGCATTTT. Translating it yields CASSEVTGSNQPQHF.

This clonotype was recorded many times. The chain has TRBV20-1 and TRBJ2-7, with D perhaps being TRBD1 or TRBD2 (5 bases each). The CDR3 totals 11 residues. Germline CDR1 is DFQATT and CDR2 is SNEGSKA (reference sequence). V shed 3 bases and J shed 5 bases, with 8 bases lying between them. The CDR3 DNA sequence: TGCAGTGCTAGTGGGGGTCACGAGCAGTACTTC. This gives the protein CSASGGHEQYF.

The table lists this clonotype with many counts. CDR3 nucleotide sequence: TGCGCCAGCAGCTTGTATCAGAACAATGAGCAGTTCTTC. It encodes CASSLYQNNEQFF. The gene calls are TRBV5-1 and TRBJ2-1, with unresolved D. The CDR3 extends over 13 amino acids. In germline, CDR1 is SGHRS, CDR2 YFSETQ. Trimming left V 1 base short and J 5 bases short, with 7 bases between.

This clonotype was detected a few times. The CDR3 DNA follows: TGCAGTGCTAGAGACTCGGTGGTCTCCTACGAGCAGTACTTC. Translation: CSARDSVVSYEQYF. This chain connects TRBV20-1 to TRBJ2-7; D ambiguous. CDR1 DFQATT and CDR2 SNEGSKA come from the germline V gene (reference sequence). The ends were cut back, 0 bases at V and 0 bases at J, with 9 bases in the middle. The CDR3 totals 14 residues.

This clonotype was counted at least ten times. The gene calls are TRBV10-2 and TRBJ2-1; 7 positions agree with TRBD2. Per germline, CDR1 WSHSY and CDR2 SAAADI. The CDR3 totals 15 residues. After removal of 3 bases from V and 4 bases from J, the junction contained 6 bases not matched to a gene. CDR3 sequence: CASSDTGGTYNEQFF. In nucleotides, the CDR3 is TGCGCCAGCAGTGACACCGGGGGGACTTACAATGAGCAGTTCTTC.

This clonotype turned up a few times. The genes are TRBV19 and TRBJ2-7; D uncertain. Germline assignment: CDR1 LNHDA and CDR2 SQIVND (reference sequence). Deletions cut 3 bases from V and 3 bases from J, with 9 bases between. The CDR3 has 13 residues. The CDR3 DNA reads TGTGCCAGTAGTATCTCTGACGGCTACGAGCAGTACTTC. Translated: CASSISDGYEQYF.

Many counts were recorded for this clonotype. CDR3 residues: CASSPGTAPEAFF. As DNA, the CDR3 is TGTGCCAGCTCACCAGGGACAGCCCCTGAAGCTTTCTTT. The chain is built from TRBV18 and TRBJ1-1; 7 bases map to TRBD1. In germline, CDR1 is KGHSH, CDR2 LQKENI. The CDR3 consists of 13 residues. V lost 2 bases to trimming and J lost 6 bases; unmatched junction nucleotides: 3.

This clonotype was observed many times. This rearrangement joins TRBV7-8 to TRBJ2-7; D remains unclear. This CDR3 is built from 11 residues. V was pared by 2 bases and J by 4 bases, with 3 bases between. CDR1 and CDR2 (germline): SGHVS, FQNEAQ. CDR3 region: CASSLMYEQYF. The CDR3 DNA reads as TGTGCCAGCAGCTTAATGTACGAGCAGTACTTC.

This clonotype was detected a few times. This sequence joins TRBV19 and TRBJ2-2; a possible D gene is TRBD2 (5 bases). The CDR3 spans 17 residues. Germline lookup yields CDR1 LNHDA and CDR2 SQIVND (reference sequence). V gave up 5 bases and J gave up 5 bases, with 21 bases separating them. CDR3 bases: TGTGCCAGTAGTTCCTCTGGACTGGCCGCGAGGACCGGGGAGCTGTTTTTT. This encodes CASSSSGLAARTGELFF.

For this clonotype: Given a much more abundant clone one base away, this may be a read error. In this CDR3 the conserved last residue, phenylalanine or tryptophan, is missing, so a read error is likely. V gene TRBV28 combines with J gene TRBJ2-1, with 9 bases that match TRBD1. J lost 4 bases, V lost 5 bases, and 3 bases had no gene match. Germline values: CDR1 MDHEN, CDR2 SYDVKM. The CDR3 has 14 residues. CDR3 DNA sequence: TGTGCCAGCAGTGTTGGGACAGGGTACAATGAGCAGTTCCTC. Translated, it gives CASSVGTGYNEQFL.